Sequencing of this T cell receptor (beta chain) was carried out in a study of control samples from healthy donors and cancer patients (dated by TCRdb to 2018 to 2021). Trimming removed 4 bases from V and 4 bases from J, leaving 14 bases between the germline ends. The CDR3 sequence holds 14 residues, the cysteine and phenylalanine included. Only CDR3 DNA remains: 42 bases, in frame from the first base. CDR1 and CDR2 (LNHDA, SQIVND) derive from the germline V gene (reference sequence). This clone qualifies as medium-sized (0.01 to 0.1%). This clone's antigen is unknown. One base away there is no much larger clone; base qualities are not given. Receptor libraries were prepared by the immunoSEQ multiplex PCR assay. The source is immuneACCESS, and TCRdb retained only in-frame sequences with V and J called. Part of the clones is not carried over; for the studies checked, unresolved V genes explain less than half of this, and the remainder is unexplained. The sample includes 150,000 to 200,000 clones, with around 90% observed a single time. Together, the top ten hold 1.3% to 1.5% of the sample.

Rearrangement joined TRBV19 to TRBJ2-7; TRBD2 could be the D gene, as 6 bases match. The sequenced sample consisted of blood. This receptor was identified in a woman in her forties or fifties in good health. The CDR3 protein: CASSRKGGRYEQYF. The bases are TGTGCCAGTAGTAGGAAGGGAGGACGGTACGAGCAGTACTTC.